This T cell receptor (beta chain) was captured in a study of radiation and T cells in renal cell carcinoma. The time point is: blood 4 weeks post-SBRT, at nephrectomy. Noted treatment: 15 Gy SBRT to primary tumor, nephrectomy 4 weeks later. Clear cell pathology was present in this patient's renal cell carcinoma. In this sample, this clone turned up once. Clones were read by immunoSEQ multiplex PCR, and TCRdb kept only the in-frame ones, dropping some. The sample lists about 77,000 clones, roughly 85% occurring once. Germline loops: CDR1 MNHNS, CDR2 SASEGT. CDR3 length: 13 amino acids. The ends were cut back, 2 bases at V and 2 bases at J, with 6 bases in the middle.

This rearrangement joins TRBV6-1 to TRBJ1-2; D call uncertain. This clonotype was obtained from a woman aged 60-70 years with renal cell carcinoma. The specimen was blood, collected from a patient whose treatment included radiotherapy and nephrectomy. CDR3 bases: TGTGCCAGCAGTGAACACCTGAACTATGGCTACACCTTC. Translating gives CASSEHLNYGYTF.